The 14 T cell receptor beta chains listed next were all sequenced from one sample in a study of CD8+ T cells in alopecia areata. Investigators isolated RNA and reverse transcribed it into cDNA to act as the sequencing template. Here immunoSEQ multiplex PCR was the method, and the copy in TCRdb shows in-frame clones only, minus some. The sample carries 120,000 or so clones, around 45% recorded once. Sequencing was performed on NKG2D-low CD8+ T cells sorted from blood. The receptors were gathered from a human donor with alopecia areata.

V usage is TRBV5-4 and J usage is TRBJ1-1; no clear D. Germline V gene lookup returns CDR1 SGHNT and CDR2 YYREEE (reference sequence). This CDR3 is 15 amino acids long. Trimming removed 4 bases at V and 0 bases at J, with 13 bases between. The CDR3, as DNA: TGTGCCAGCAGCCTCGACGCAGAAATGAACACTGAAGCTTTCTTT. It encodes CASSLDAEMNTEAFF.

This clone showed up many times. V is TRBV7-2 and J is TRBJ2-2; D perhaps matches TRBD1 (6 bases). Trimming took off 5 bases at V and 1 base at J, with 17 bases between the two ends. This CDR3 region has 17 residues. The germline CDR1 and CDR2 sequences are SGHTA and FQGNSA. DNA of the CDR3: TGTGCCAGCAGCCAAGTAGGCGTCAGGGGGAACACCGGGGAGCTGTTTTTT. Amino acids: CASSQVGVRGNTGELFF.

The table lists this clone with a count of one. The chain is built from TRBV30 and TRBJ2-1; D possibly matches TRBD1 or TRBD2 (5 bases each). Trimming removed 4 bases at V and 4 bases at J, with 14 bases between. CDR1 is GTSNPN and CDR2 is SVGIG in the germline V gene (reference sequence). The CDR3 is 14 amino acids. The CDR3 DNA reads TGTGCCTGGACGGGGCAGAAACATTACAATGAGCAGTTCTTC. This codes for CAWTGQKHYNEQFF.

The chain carries TRBV7-9 and TRBJ2-1; 9 bases match TRBD1. This CDR3 spans 15 amino acids. The junction had 4 bases not matched to a gene; V was cut back by 0 bases and J by 7 bases. The V gene's germline CDR1 is SEHNR and CDR2 FQNEAQ (reference sequence). The CDR3 here is CASSLAAGQGNEQFF. The CDR3 region has the DNA TGTGCCAGCAGCTTAGCAGCCGGACAGGGGAATGAGCAGTTCTTC. The complete variable domain, with remaining parts taken from reference TRBV7-9 and TRBJ2-1, reads DTGVSQNPRHKITKRGQNVTFRCDPISEHNRLYWYRQTLGQGPEFLTYFQNEAQLEKSRLLSDRFSAERPKGSFSTLEIQRTEQGDSAMYLCASSLAAGQGNEQFFGPGTRLTVL.

The chain recombines TRBV11-2 with TRBJ2-5; TRBD2 agrees at 11 bases. This CDR3 has 16 residues. From germline, CDR1 is SGHAT and CDR2 FQNNGV. V trimming: 0 bases; J trimming: 4 bases; junction bases outside the gene matches: 4. CDR3: CASSLETSGSGETQYF. CDR3 sequence (DNA): TGTGCCAGCAGCTTAGAAACTAGCGGGAGTGGAGAGACCCAGTACTTC.

As DNA, the CDR3 is TGCGCCAGCAGCTTGGAACTAGAGCTGAATGAGCAGTTCTTC. It codes for CASSLELELNEQFF. The chain uses TRBV5-1 and TRBJ2-1; a possible D gene is TRBD2 (5 bases). Per germline, CDR1 SGHRS and CDR2 YFSETQ. This CDR3 is 14 amino acids long. V was pared by 0 bases and J by 7 bases, with 11 bases between. The full variable domain, completed using reference TRBV5-1 and TRBJ2-1, is KAGVTQTPRYLIKTRGQQVTLSCSPISGHRSVSWYQQTPGQGLQFLFEYFSETQRNKGNFPGRFSGRQFSNSRSEMNVSTLELGDSALYLCASSLELELNEQFFGPGTRLTVL.

Of note for this clone: One junction end disagrees with the germline gene, perhaps due to a read error. The rearrangement links TRBV2 to TRBJ2-7, with D hard to call. CDR3 length: 11 residues. Germline CDR1 reads SNHLY; CDR2 reads FYNNEI. CDR3 sequence reads: CASREDYEQYF. The CDR3 DNA reads as TGTGCCAGCAGGGAAGACTACGAGCAGTACTTC.

The rearrangement links TRBV30 to TRBJ2-2, with a weak D call TRBD2 (5 bases). Trimming left V 4 bases short and J 9 bases short, with 12 bases between. The length of the CDR3 is 12 residues. CDR1 GTSNPN and CDR2 SVGIG come from the germline V gene (reference sequence). CDR3 amino acids: CAWKVGVRELFF. The CDR3 region has the DNA TGTGCCTGGAAAGTCGGGGTTAGGGAGCTGTTTTTT. Full variable domain (missing parts from reference TRBV30 and TRBJ2-2): SQTIHQWPATLVQPVGSPLSLECTVEGTSNPNLYWYRQAAGRGLQLLFYSVGIGQISSEVPQNLSASRPQDRQFILSSKKLLLSDSGFYLCAWKVGVRELFFGEGSRLTVL.

The CDR3 region is CSAHGQGNGYTF. The DNA of the CDR3 is TGCAGCGCCCACGGACAGGGAAACGGCTACACCTTC. V gene TRBV29-1 combines with J gene TRBJ1-2; 8 bases fit TRBD1. J gave up 8 bases and V 7 bases, and 9 bases lay outside the gene matches. Germline V gene lookup returns CDR1 SQVTM and CDR2 ANQGSEA. CDR3 size: 12 residues.

V gene TRBV27 combines with J gene TRBJ2-1; D ambiguous. Trimming pared 5 bases from V and 9 bases from J, leaving 11 bases between. Germline-derived CDR1 and CDR2 are MNHEY and SMNVEV (reference sequence). There are 12 residues in the CDR3. The CDR3 loop reads CASSPESGEQFF. The CDR3 DNA is TGTGCCAGCAGTCCGGAGTCGGGTGAGCAGTTCTTC.

The CDR3 spells CASSLTANTEAFF. CDR3 sequence (DNA): TGCGCCAGCAGCCTAACAGCGAACACTGAAGCTTTCTTT. The genes are TRBV4-1 and TRBJ1-1; D not resolved. The V gene lost 4 bases and the J gene lost 1 base, with 7 bases spanning the gap. Germline assignment: CDR1 MGHRA and CDR2 YSYEKL. The CDR3 consists of 13 residues.

In this sample, this clone turned up once. J is TRBJ2-5 and V is TRBV6-5; D gene unclear. The germline V gene encodes CDR1 MNHEY and CDR2 SVGAGI. The V end lost 5 bases, the J end lost 7 bases, and 11 bases lay between the germline ends. This CDR3 has 12 amino acids. CDR3 sequence: CASSPSLMTQYF. The CDR3 DNA sequence: TGTGCCAGCAGTCCATCCTTGATGACCCAGTACTTC.

J is TRBJ2-7 and V is TRBV5-1; D uncertain. The germline V gene encodes CDR1 SGHRS and CDR2 YFSETQ. Trimming cost V 0 bases and J 4 bases, with 8 bases left between them. This CDR3 comprises 13 residues. CDR3 residues: CASSLAESYEQYF. In DNA, the CDR3 is TGCGCCAGCAGCTTGGCGGAATCTTACGAGCAGTACTTC.

There are a few counts of this clone. Here the CDR3 DNA reads TGTGCCAGCAGTGATAAGGGAAATGGCTACACCTTC. Amino acid sequence: CASSDKGNGYTF. The chain recombines TRBV2 with TRBJ1-2, with unresolved D. The CDR3 contains 12 residues. Between the trimmed V and J ends, which lost 3 bases and 6 bases, there was a span of 8 bases. CDR1 is SNHLY and CDR2 is FYNNEI in the germline V gene. Full variable domain (remainder filled in from reference TRBV2 and TRBJ1-2): EPEVTQTPSHQVTQMGQEVILRCVPISNHLYFYWYRQILGQKVEFLVSFYNNEISEKSEIFDDQFSVERPDGSNFTLKIRSTKLEDSAMYFCASSDKGNGYTFGSGTRLTVV.